This T cell receptor (beta chain) appears in the sequencing data of a study of T cells after yellow fever vaccination. Study-level points and caveats: Booster samples showed a return of most primary-vaccination clones (about 97% CD4, approximately 90% CD8).

In this sample, this clonotype turned up a few times. What it recognizes is unknown. Germline V gives CDR1 MNHEY, CDR2 SVGEGT. The CDR3 loop spans 16 amino acids. Trimming cost V 5 bases and J 7 bases, with 23 bases left between them. TCR cDNA was made by 5'RACE template switching, adding a universal primer site and UMIs. TCRdb processed the 5' RACE reads anew with MiXCR; each CDR3 protein has one entry. This repertoire shows 600,000 to 750,000 distinct CDR3 sequences, approximately 13% found once; its top ten account for about 15%. This TCR was sampled from a man aged 30 to 45 who received the YFV17D yellow fever vaccine. The V and J genes are TRBV6-2 or TRBV6-3 and TRBJ2-5; weak D call: TRBD1 (6 bases). Sequences were derived from PBMCs, sampled on the day of the yellow fever booster vaccination. The CDR3 coding sequence is TGTGCCAGCAGTAGAACAGGGCAGAGGGTGGTGGCGACCCAGTACTTC. Translating it yields CASSRTGQRVVATQYF.